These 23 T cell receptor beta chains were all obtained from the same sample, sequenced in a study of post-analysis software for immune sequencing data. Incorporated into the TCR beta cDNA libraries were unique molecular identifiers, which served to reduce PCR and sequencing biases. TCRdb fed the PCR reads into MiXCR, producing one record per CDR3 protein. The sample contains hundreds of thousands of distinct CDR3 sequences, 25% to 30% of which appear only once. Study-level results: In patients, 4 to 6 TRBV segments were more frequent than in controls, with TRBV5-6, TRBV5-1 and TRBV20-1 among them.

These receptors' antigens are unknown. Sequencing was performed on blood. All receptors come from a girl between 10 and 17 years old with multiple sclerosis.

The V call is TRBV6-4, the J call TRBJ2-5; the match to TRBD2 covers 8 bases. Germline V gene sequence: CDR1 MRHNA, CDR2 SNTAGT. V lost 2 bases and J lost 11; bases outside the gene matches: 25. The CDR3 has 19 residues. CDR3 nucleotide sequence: TGTGCCAGCAGTGACCCGTCTCCAATTAGGAGCGGGAGAGACAATGAGCAGTACTTC. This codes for CASSDPSPIRSGRDNEQYF.

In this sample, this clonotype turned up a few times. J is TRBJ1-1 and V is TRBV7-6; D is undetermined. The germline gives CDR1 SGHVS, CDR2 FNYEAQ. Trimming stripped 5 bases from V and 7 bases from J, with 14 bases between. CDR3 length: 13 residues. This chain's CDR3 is CASSKPGGVEAFF. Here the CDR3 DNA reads TGTGCCAGCAGCAAACCGGGTGGGGTTGAAGCTTTCTTT.

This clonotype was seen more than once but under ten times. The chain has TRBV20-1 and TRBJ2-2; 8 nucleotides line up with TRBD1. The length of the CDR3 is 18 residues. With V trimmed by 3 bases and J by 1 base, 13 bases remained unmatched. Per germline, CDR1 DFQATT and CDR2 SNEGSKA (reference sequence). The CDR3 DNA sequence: TGCAGTGCTAGTAACCTAGGACAGGGAACGGTGAACACCGGGGAGCTGTTTTTT. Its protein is CSASNLGQGTVNTGELFF.

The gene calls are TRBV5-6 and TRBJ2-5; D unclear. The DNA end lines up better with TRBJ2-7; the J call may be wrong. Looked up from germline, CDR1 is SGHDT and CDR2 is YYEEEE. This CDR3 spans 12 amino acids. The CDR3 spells CASSWASYEQYF. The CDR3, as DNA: TGTGCCAGCAGCTGGGCGTCCTACGAGCAGTACTTC.

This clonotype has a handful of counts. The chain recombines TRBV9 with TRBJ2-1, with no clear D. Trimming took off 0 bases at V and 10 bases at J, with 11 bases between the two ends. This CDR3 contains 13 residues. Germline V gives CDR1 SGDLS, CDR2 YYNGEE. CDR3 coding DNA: TGTGCCAGCAGCGTAGCGACTCCCCGGGAGCAGTTCTTC. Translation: CASSVATPREQFF.

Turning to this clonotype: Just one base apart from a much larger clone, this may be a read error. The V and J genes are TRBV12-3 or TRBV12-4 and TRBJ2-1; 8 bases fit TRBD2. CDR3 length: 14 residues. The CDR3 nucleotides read TGTGCCGGCAGACCTAGCGGGTCCTACAATGAGCAGTTCTTC. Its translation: CAGRPSGSYNEQFF.

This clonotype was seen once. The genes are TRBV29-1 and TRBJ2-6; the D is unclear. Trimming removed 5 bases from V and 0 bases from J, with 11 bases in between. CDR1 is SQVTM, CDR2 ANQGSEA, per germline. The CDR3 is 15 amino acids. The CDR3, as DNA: TGCAGCGTTTTGGCTGCCGGCTCTGGGGCCAACGTCCTGACTTTC. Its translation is CSVLAAGSGANVLTF.

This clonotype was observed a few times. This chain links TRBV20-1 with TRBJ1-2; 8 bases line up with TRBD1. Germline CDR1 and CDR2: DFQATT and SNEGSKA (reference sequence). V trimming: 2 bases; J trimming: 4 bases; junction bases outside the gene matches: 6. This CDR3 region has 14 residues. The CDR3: CSARNWDRSYGYTF. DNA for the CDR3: TGCAGTGCTAGAAACTGGGACAGGTCCTATGGCTACACCTTC.

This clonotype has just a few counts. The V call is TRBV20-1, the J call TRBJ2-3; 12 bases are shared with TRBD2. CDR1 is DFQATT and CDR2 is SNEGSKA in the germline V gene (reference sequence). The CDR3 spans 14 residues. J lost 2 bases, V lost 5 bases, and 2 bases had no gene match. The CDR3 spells CSAGTSGLTDTQYF. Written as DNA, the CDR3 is TGCAGTGCTGGGACTAGCGGGCTCACAGATACGCAGTATTTT.

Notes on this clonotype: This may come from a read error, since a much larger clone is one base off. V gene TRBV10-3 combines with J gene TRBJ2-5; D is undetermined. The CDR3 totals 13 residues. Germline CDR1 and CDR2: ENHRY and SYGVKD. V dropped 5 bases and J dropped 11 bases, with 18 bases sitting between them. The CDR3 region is CAISTSGRDEQYF. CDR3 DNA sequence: TGTGCCATCAGTACCTCTGGTAGGGATGAGCAGTACTTC.

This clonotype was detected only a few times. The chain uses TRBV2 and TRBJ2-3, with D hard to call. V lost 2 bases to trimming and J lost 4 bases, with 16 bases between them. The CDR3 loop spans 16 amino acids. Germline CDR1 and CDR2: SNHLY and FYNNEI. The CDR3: CASSERGYRDSDTQYF. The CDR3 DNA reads TGTGCCAGCAGTGAACGAGGCTATAGGGATTCAGATACGCAGTATTTT. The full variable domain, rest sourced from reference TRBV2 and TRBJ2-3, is EPEVTQTPSHQVTQMGQEVILRCVPISNHLYFYWYRQILGQKVEFLVSFYNNEISEKSEIFDDQFSVERPDGSNFTLKIRSTKLEDSAMYFCASSERGYRDSDTQYFGPGTRLTVL.

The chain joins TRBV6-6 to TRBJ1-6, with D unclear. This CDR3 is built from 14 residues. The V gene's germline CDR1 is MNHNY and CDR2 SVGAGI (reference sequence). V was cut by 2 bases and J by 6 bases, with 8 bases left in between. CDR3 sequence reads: CASSYGGTNSPLHF. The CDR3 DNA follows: TGTGCCAGCAGTTACGGCGGAACTAATTCACCCCTCCACTTT.

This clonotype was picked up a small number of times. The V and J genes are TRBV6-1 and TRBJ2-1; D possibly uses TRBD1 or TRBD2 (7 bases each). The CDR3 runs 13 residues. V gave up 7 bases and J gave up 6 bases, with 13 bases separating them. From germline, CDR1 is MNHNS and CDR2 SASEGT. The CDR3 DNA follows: TGTGCCAGCACGGGGGGACAGAGCAATGAGCAGTTCTTC. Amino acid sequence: CASTGGQSNEQFF.

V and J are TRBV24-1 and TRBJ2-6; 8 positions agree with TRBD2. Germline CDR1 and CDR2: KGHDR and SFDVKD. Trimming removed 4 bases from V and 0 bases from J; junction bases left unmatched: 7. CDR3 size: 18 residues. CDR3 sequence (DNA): TGTGCCACCAGTGACCCGGGAGGGGGGCCCTCTGGGGCCAACGTCCTGACTTTC. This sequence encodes CATSDPGGGPSGANVLTF.

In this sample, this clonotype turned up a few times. This CDR3 is CASSREGTSGANVLTF. DNA for the CDR3: TGCGCCAGCAGCCGAGAGGGTACCTCTGGGGCCAACGTCCTGACTTTC. The chain is built from TRBV4-1 and TRBJ2-6; a possible D gene is TRBD2 (5 bases). The CDR3 runs 16 residues. Trimming removed 4 bases at V and 0 bases at J, with 10 bases between. In germline, CDR1 is MGHRA, CDR2 YSYEKL.

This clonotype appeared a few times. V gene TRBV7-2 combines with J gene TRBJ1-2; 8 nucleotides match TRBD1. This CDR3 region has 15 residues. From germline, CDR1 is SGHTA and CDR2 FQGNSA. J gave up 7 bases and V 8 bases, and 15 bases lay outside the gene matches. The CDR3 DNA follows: TGTGCCAGCCAACCGCCCACCAGGGGGCTTTCTGGCTACACCTTC. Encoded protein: CASQPPTRGLSGYTF.

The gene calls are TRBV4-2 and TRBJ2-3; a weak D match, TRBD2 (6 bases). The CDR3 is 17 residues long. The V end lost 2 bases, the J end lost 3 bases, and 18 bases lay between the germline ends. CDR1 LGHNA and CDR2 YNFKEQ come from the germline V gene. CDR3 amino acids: CASSQRLGVGGTDTQYF. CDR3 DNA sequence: TGTGCCAGCAGCCAACGATTAGGGGTCGGGGGAACAGATACGCAGTATTTT.

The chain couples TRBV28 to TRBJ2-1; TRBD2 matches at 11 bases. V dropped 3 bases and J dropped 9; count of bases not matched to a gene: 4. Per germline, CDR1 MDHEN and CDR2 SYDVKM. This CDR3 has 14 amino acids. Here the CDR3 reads CASSFGTSGTEQFF. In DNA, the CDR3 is TGTGCCAGCAGTTTTGGGACTAGCGGTACTGAGCAGTTCTTC.

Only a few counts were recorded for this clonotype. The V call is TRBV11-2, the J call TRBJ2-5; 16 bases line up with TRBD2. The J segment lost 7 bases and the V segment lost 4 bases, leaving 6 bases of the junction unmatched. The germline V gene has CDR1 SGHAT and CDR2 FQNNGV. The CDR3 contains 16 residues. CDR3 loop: CASSSGLAGGPATQYF. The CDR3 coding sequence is TGTGCCAGCAGCTCGGGACTAGCGGGAGGGCCGGCGACCCAGTACTTC.

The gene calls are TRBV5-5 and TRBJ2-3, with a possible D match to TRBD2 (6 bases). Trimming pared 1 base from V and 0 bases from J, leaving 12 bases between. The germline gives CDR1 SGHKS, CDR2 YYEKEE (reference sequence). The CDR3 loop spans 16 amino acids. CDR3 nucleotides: TGTGCCAGCAGCTTGAAGGCGGGATTCAGCACAGATACGCAGTATTTT. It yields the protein CASSLKAGFSTDTQYF.

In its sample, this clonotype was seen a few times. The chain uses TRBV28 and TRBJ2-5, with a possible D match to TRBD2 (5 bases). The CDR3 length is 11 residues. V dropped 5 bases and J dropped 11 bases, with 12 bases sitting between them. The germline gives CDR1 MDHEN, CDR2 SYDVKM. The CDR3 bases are TGTGCCAGCAGTCTACTATGGGAGCAGTACTTC. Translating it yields CASSLLWEQYF.

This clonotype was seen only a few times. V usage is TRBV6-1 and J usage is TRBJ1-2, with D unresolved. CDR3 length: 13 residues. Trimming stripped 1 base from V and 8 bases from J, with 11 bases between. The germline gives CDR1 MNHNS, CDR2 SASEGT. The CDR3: CASSEEVVRGYTF. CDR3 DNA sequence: TGTGCCAGCAGTGAAGAGGTCGTTAGGGGCTACACCTTC.

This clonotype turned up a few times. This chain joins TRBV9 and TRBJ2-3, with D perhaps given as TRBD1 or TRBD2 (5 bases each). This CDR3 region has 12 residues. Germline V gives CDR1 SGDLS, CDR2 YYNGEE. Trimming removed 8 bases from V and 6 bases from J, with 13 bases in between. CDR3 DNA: TGTGCCAGTTACGGGGCTGACGATACGCAGTATTTT. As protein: CASYGADDTQYF.